The 5 T cell receptor beta chains below were found in one sample sequenced in a study of regulatory T cells in long-lasting Graves disease. The time point denotes: persistent/refractory GD, antithyroid drugs over 5 years with positive TRAb. With RNA extracted from PBMCs as input, the TCR library was made. Libraries of TCR beta came from iRepertoire HTBI primers plus Arm-PCR of CDR3 regions. TCRdb recomputed calls from the multiplex PCR reads with MiXCR, one row per CDR3 protein. This table holds hundreds of thousands of distinct CDR3 sequences, about 21% found once. Sequenced here: peripheral blood mononuclear cells (PBMCs), sampled when the disease was refractory, from a patient treated with antithyroid drugs. These receptors were taken from a female donor with Graves disease.

This clonotype was detected only a few times. The chain's CDR3 is CASSESRRGVHTF. In DNA form, the CDR3 reads TGTGCCAGCAGTGAAAGTAGGAGGGGGGTGCACACCTTC. J is TRBJ1-2 and V is TRBV6-1; D perhaps matches TRBD1 (6 bases). Germline assignment: CDR1 MNHNS and CDR2 SASEGT. The CDR3 totals 13 residues. The V and J ends lost 2 bases and 12 bases respectively, with 16 bases between them.

The chain employs TRBV11-2 and TRBJ2-1; maybe TRBD2 (5 bases). The CDR3 runs to 17 residues. The germline CDR1 and CDR2 sequences are SGHAT and FQNNGV. The V end was cut by 5 bases, the J end by 0 bases, with 17 bases between. The CDR3, as DNA: TGTGCCAGCAGCAGCCGTCCAACTAGGAGCTCCTACAATGAGCAGTTCTTC. It is translated as CASSSRPTRSSYNEQFF.

This clonotype has at least ten counts. The V gene is TRBV10-3, the J gene TRBJ2-5; D may be TRBD1 (6 bases). The CDR3 contains 14 residues. Germline CDR1 is ENHRY and CDR2 is SYGVKD. Trimming stripped 3 bases from V and 1 base from J, with 9 bases between. The DNA of the CDR3 is TGTGCCATCAGTGATATGGGGGCCCAAGAGACCCAGTACTTC. It yields the protein CAISDMGAQETQYF.

The chain joins TRBV5-8 to TRBJ2-5; D is perhaps TRBD1 (5 bases). Trimming removed 4 bases at V and 7 bases at J, with 17 bases between. The CDR3 runs 14 residues. Germline V lookup: CDR1 SGHTS, CDR2 YDEGEE. DNA of the CDR3: TGTGCCAGCAGCCCCTTGACAGCCTGGGGGACCCAGTACTTC. Protein: CASSPLTAWGTQYF. The whole variable domain, filled in from reference TRBV5-8 and TRBJ2-5, reads EAGVTQSPTHLIKTRGQQATLRCSPISGHTSVYWYQQALGLGLQFLLWYDEGEERNRGNFPPRFSGRQFPNYSSELNVNALELEDSALYLCASSPLTAWGTQYFGPGTRLLVL.

This clonotype showed up many times. The rearrangement joins TRBV7-2 to TRBJ1-4, with D unresolved. Germline values: CDR1 SGHTA, CDR2 FQGNSA. CDR3 length: 15 residues. V lost 0 bases and J lost 5, with 10 bases in between. CDR3 sequence (DNA): TGTGCCAGCAGCTTAGCGCTAGGTCCAAATGAAAAACTGTTTTTT. This codes for CASSLALGPNEKLFF.